These 22 T cell receptor beta chains were sequenced from one sample in a study of tumor-infiltrating lymphocytes in primary liver carcinoma. Scientists recovered RNA and DNA together from approximately 20-30 mg of unsorted bulk tissue. The researchers produced TCR beta cDNA from roughly 500 ng total RNA with a constant-region primer. Each TCR beta library was derived from three nested multiplex PCR rounds that employed slightly modified ARM-PCR. Both of the initial two PCR rounds ran for 10 cycles and employed TRBV1-TRBV30 forward primers alongside a C-beta reverse primer. TCRdb reprocessed the multiplex PCR reads with MiXCR, giving one entry per CDR3 protein. The repertoire has over 95,000 distinct CDR3 sequences, approximately 68% of them found once; the top ten carry 9.5%. The source material was liver tumor tissue from sampling region 5. Documented subset: tumor region T5, tumor centre. These receptors originate from a woman aged 60-75 years with primary liver carcinoma and hepatitis B virus infection.

This chain uses TRBV4-1 with TRBJ1-2, with a possible D match to TRBD1 (6 bases). Trimming stripped 0 bases from V and 12 bases from J, with 23 bases between. Germline V lookup: CDR1 MGHRA, CDR2 YSYEKL. CDR3 size: 16 residues. DNA of the CDR3: TGCGCCAGCAGCCAAGATCAGTGGACAGAATCGGGTGACAACACCTTC. Encoded protein: CASSQDQWTESGDNTF.

This chain joins TRBV6-5 and TRBJ2-4; D gene unclear. Germline CDR1 reads MNHEY; CDR2 reads SVGAGI. V dropped 1 base and J dropped 7 bases, with 8 bases sitting between them. The CDR3 sequence is 13 residues long. The CDR3 nucleotides read TGTGCCAGCAGTTACTTGAAGAAGAACATTCAGTACTTC. The encoded protein is CASSYLKKNIQYF.

This clonotype was observed at least ten times. The J gene is TRBJ2-1, the V gene TRBV5-1; no clear D. Germline lookup yields CDR1 SGHRS and CDR2 YFSETQ. Trimming left V 2 bases short and J 0 bases short, with 6 bases between. The CDR3 length is 14 residues. The CDR3, as DNA: TGCGCCAGCAGCTTAGGCGGCTCCTACAATGAGCAGTTCTTC. Encoded protein: CASSLGGSYNEQFF.

This clonotype occurred many times. The CDR3 region is CASSLVRLGDREEETQYF. CDR3 nucleotides: TGTGCCAGCAGCTTAGTCCGGTTGGGGGACAGGGAGGAAGAGACCCAGTACTTC. The chain combines TRBV7-9 with TRBJ2-5; 9 nucleotides agree with TRBD1. Germline values: CDR1 SEHNR, CDR2 FQNEAQ (reference sequence). This CDR3 contains 18 residues. The ends lost 1 base at V and 3 bases at J; junction bases unmatched: 12.

Sample share makes this clonotype large (0.1 to 1%). The V and J genes are TRBV11-2 and TRBJ2-5; TRBD2 agrees at 9 bases. CDR3 length equals 16 residues. Germline loops: CDR1 SGHAT, CDR2 FQNNGV. V lost 4 bases to trimming and J lost 4 bases; unmatched junction nucleotides: 10. CDR3 coding DNA: TGTGCCAGCAGCTACTCCCGTGGTAGCGGGAGAGAGACCCAGTACTTC. Its protein product is CASSYSRGSGRETQYF. Full variable domain (rest looked up from reference TRBV11-2 and TRBJ2-5): EAGVAQSPRYKIIEKRQSVAFWCNPISGHATLYWYQQILGQGPKLLIQFQNNGVVDDSQLPKDRFSAERLKGVDSTLKIQPAKLEDSAVYLCASSYSRGSGRETQYFGPGTRLLVL.

In regard to this clonotype: One base away lies a much larger clone, so this may be a sequencing read error. In this CDR3 the conserved last residue, phenylalanine or tryptophan, is missing, so a read error is likely. V gene TRBV28 combines with J gene TRBJ2-1; 7 bases align to TRBD2. This CDR3 is built from 14 residues. The V segment lost 8 bases and the J segment 8 bases; nucleotides outside the gene matches: 12. Germline CDR1 is MDHEN and CDR2 is SYDVKM. This chain's CDR3 is CASAFGGGLYEQFY. The CDR3 coding sequence is TGTGCCAGCGCCTTCGGGGGAGGGCTTTATGAGCAGTTCTAC.

This chain joins TRBV29-1 and TRBJ2-2; D is perhaps TRBD1 (6 bases). The V gene lost 5 bases and the J gene lost 4 bases, with 17 bases spanning the gap. This CDR3 has 15 amino acids. Germline values: CDR1 SQVTM, CDR2 ANQGSEA. The DNA for the CDR3 is TGCAGCGTTATTCGACAGGAGGCCGGCACCGGGGAGCTGTTTTTT. Its translation: CSVIRQEAGTGELFF.

For this clonotype: Mismatch with germline at one junction end may stem from a read error. The V and J genes are TRBV7-9 and TRBJ2-7, with 9 bases that match TRBD1. CDR1 is SEHNR and CDR2 is FQNEAQ in the germline V gene (reference sequence). The CDR3 totals 20 residues. The CDR3 here is CASSPVGTNVGTGRSYVQYF. The CDR3 DNA follows: TGTGCCAGCAGCCCAGTGGGGACCAACGTAGGGACAGGGCGTTCCTACGTGCAGTACTTC. Drawing the rest from reference TRBV7-9 and TRBJ2-7, the complete variable domain is DTGVSQNPRHKITKRGQNVTFRCDPISEHNRLYWYRQTLGQGPEFLTYFQNEAQLEKSRLLSDRFSAERPKGSFSTLEIQRTEQGDSAMYLCASSPVGTNVGTGRSYVQYFGPGTRLTVT.

This chain uses TRBV11-2 with TRBJ2-2, with D maybe TRBD2 (6 bases). CDR1 and CDR2 (germline): SGHAT, FQNNGV. Trimming took 6 bases from V and 8 from J, leaving 22 bases between them. The CDR3 consists of 16 residues. In DNA form, the CDR3 reads TGTGCCAGCAGGTTCCGACTAGTGGGTGATGCGGGGGAGCTGTTTTTT. It yields the protein CASRFRLVGDAGELFF.

As regards this clonotype: One junction end disagrees with the germline gene, perhaps due to a read error. The J gene is TRBJ2-7, the V gene TRBV14, with 7 bases identical to TRBD1. The germline gives CDR1 SGHDN, CDR2 FVKESK. The CDR3 totals 15 residues. The CDR3 coding sequence is TGTGCGAGCAGCCGCCGAGAGGGGGCTCGATACGAGCAGTACTTC. Amino acid sequence: CASSRREGARYEQYF.

This clonotype was observed a single time. A junction boundary mismatches the germline segment, possibly from a read error. This chain's CDR3 is CANSPQRTGTSWSTDTQYF. DNA for the CDR3: TGCGCCAACAGCCCCCAACGGACAGGGACTAGCTGGAGCACAGATACGCAGTATTTT. This rearrangement joins TRBV4-1 to TRBJ2-3; D perhaps matches TRBD2 (9 bases). This CDR3 is built from 19 residues. Germline V gene lookup returns CDR1 MGHRA and CDR2 YSYEKL.

In its sample, this clonotype was seen many times. The chain links TRBV11-2 to TRBJ2-2; D tentatively fits TRBD1 or TRBD2 (5 bases each). Germline values: CDR1 SGHAT, CDR2 FQNNGV. This CDR3 comprises 15 residues. Trimming cost V 2 bases and J 1 base, with 8 bases left between them. In nucleotides, the CDR3 is TGTGCCAGCAGCTTATTTGGGGGGAACACCGGGGAGCTGTTTTTT. Translated: CASSLFGGNTGELFF.

This clonotype was counted ten times or more. CDR3 nucleotides: TGTGCCAGCAGTGACGGGACAGGGGGCGAAGGCTACACCTTC. It encodes CASSDGTGGEGYTF. This sequence joins TRBV6-4 and TRBJ1-2; TRBD1 matches at 12 bases. The CDR3 extends over 14 amino acids. The germline V gene encodes CDR1 MRHNA and CDR2 SNTAGT. The J segment lost 8 bases and the V segment lost 2 bases, leaving 3 bases of the junction unmatched.

V and J are TRBV2 and TRBJ2-1, with TRBD2 matching over 8 bases. V lost 4 bases, J lost 3 bases, and 5 bases stayed unmatched. This CDR3 spans 15 amino acids. Germline V gene lookup returns CDR1 SNHLY and CDR2 FYNNEI. Here the CDR3 reads CASSGGLVGYNEQFF. Here the CDR3 DNA reads TGTGCCAGCAGTGGGGGACTAGTGGGCTACAATGAGCAGTTCTTC.

In the case of this clonotype: A read error is possible here, since a much larger clone lies one base away. Likely a read error: the CDR3 ends without its conserved phenylalanine or tryptophan. V and J are TRBV2 and TRBJ2-7; TRBD1 might be the D (6 bases). This CDR3 has 13 amino acids. Germline lookup yields CDR1 SNHLY and CDR2 FYNNEI. V was shortened by 4 bases and J by 4 bases, with 11 bases between the two germline ends. CDR3 sequence: CASSGTGIYEQYL. DNA for the CDR3: TGTGCCAGCAGTGGAACAGGGATATACGAGCAGTACCTC.

This clonotype was seen more than once but under ten times. Just one base apart from a much larger clone, this may be a read error. The genes are TRBV28 and TRBJ1-3; TRBD1 is a possible D gene (6 bases). Looked up from germline, CDR1 is MDHEN and CDR2 is SYDVKM. This CDR3 spans 15 amino acids. With 2 bases removed from V and 4 bases from J, the gap between germline ends came to 12 bases. DNA for the CDR3: TGTGCCAGCAGTTTAAACGCGGGGGCAGGAAACACCATATATTTT. Protein: CASSLNAGAGNTIYF.

On this clonotype itself: This may be a read error: a much more frequent sequence differs by one nucleotide. The chain links TRBV5-1 to TRBJ2-1; tentative D call: TRBD2 (6 bases). The germline V gene has CDR1 SGHRS and CDR2 YFSETQ. The CDR3 extends over 14 amino acids. The CDR3 DNA is TGCGCCAGCAGCTTGGGCGGGACCATCGGTGAGAAGTTCTTC. It yields the protein CASSLGGTIGEKFF.

The table lists this clonotype with many counts. The chain has TRBV6-6 and TRBJ2-7, with 7 bases identical to TRBD1. The CDR3 is 13 residues long. V lost 5 bases, J lost 3 bases, and 4 bases stayed unmatched. Germline loops: CDR1 MNHNY, CDR2 SVGAGI (reference sequence). The CDR3 nucleotides are TGTGCCAGCAGTGACCGACAGGGCTACGAGCAGTACTTC. Translation gives CASSDRQGYEQYF.

Of note for this clonotype: A much more abundant neighbour one base away suggests this may be a read error. This chain uses TRBV7-3 with TRBJ2-4; D perhaps matches TRBD1 (5 bases). This CDR3 has 13 amino acids. Germline V gene data show CDR1 as SGHTA and CDR2 as FQGTGA. CDR3 sequence reads: CASSLNGQGIQHF. CDR3 bases: TGTGCCAGCAGCTTAAATGGACAAGGGATTCAGCACTTC.

Concerning this clonotype itself: This is likely a read error, given that the CDR3 carries no conserved phenylalanine or tryptophan at its end. V is TRBV12-3 or TRBV12-4 and J is TRBJ1-1; D is unclear. The CDR3 is made up of 13 amino acids. With 4 bases removed from V and 8 bases from J, the gap between germline ends came to 14 bases. The DNA of the CDR3 is TGTGCCAGCAGTTACCCCCGCCCCTCCGAAGCTTTCTTA. Translated: CASSYPRPSEAFL.

At least ten counts were recorded for this clonotype. The V and J genes are TRBV6-6 and TRBJ1-1; D is undetermined. V was clipped by 2 bases and J by 1 base, with 5 bases between them. CDR3 length: 13 residues. The germline V gene encodes CDR1 MNHNY and CDR2 SVGAGI (reference sequence). CDR3 amino acids: CASSYGQNTEAFF. CDR3 nucleotide sequence: TGTGCCAGCAGTTACGGTCAGAACACTGAAGCTTTCTTT.

In the case of this clonotype: The junction shows a germline mismatch at one end, possibly a read error. The chain employs TRBV11-2 and TRBJ2-6; the D is unclear. Germline V CDR1 and CDR2: SGHAT, FQNNGV. The CDR3 spans 18 residues. The CDR3 reads CGSSPVLSPTSGANVLTF. The CDR3 bases are TGTGGCAGCAGCCCAGTACTATCGCCGACCTCTGGGGCCAACGTCCTGACTTTC.